The clone carrying this TCR beta chain was counted between two and nine times. Its antigen remains unknown. The CDR3 runs to 13 residues. Germline assignment: CDR1 GTSNPN and CDR2 SVGIG (reference sequence). Trimming cost V 4 bases and J 0 bases, with 7 bases left between them. The data were obtained in a study of beta chain features in type 1 diabetes. Study-level information: Patients were similar to healthy donors in age and gender (as well as in cell yields). Findings and limits, study-wide: More deletions and fewer insertions at VDJ junctions were seen in type 1 diabetes patients. Researchers report that Type 1 diabetes patients had moderately but significantly shorter TCRB CDR3s across all four CD4+ subsets. Comparison showed that naive, central memory and Treg TCRB repertoires appeared more similar among patients than among healthy donors.

Sequencing targeted expressed TCRB transcripts, as all isolated RNA had been reverse transcribed. Produced via immunoSEQ multiplex PCR; TCRdb's table is partial and in-frame only. This sample has 150,000 to 200,000 clones, with roughly 59% found just once. Each population that was sorted was more than 98% pure. The sequence was collected from a man aged 25-45 years with type 1 diabetes. The V gene is TRBV30, the J gene TRBJ2-1; D is perhaps TRBD1 or TRBD2 (5 bases each). Input material: naive CD4+ T cells from blood. CDR3 protein: CAWKGSSYNEQFF. The CDR3 region has the DNA TGTGCCTGGAAGGGGAGCTCCTACAATGAGCAGTTCTTC. The entire variable domain, with the rest obtained from reference TRBV30 and TRBJ2-1, is as follows: SQTIHQWPATLVQPVGSPLSLECTVEGTSNPNLYWYRQAAGRGLQLLFYSVGIGQISSEVPQNLSASRPQDRQFILSSKKLLLSDSGFYLCAWKGSSYNEQFFGPGTRLTVL.